Shown below are 13 T cell receptor beta chains from a single sample sequenced in a study of beta chain features in type 1 diabetes. The authors reverse transcribed all of the isolated RNA, so sequencing captured expressed TCRB transcripts. Only in-frame clones appear in the TCRdb table, and some are missing; sequencing was by immunoSEQ multiplex PCR. The sample gives hundreds of thousands of clones, over 10% of which show up once; more than 0.015% is in the top ten. Sequencing input: naive CD4+ T cells from blood. These TCRs come from a man aged 18 to 35 in good health.

This clone was recorded a few times. The chain joins TRBV5-1 to TRBJ2-3; D remains unclear. The CDR3 is 15 amino acids. The germline V and J ends were trimmed by 0 bases and 2 bases, with 10 bases remaining between them. The germline CDR1 and CDR2 sequences are SGHRS and YFSETQ. The CDR3 DNA reads TGCGCCAGCAGCTTGGACAGATATCACACAGATACGCAGTATTTT. This gives the protein CASSLDRYHTDTQYF.

The gene calls are TRBV28 and TRBJ2-1; 14 bases line up with TRBD2. Trimming at V came to 5 bases and at J to 3 bases, leaving 9 bases not matched to a gene. The length of the CDR3 is 18 residues. Germline CDR1 and CDR2: MDHEN and SYDVKM. The chain's CDR3 is CASSPPPTSGGVYNEQFF. DNA of the CDR3: TGTGCCAGCAGTCCCCCGCCGACTAGCGGGGGGGTCTACAATGAGCAGTTCTTC. Full variable domain (remainder filled in from reference TRBV28 and TRBJ2-1): DVKVTQSSRYLVKRTGEKVFLECVQDMDHENMFWYRQDPGLGLRLIYFSYDVKMKEKGDIPEGYSVSREKKERFSLILESASTNQTSMYLCASSPPPTSGGVYNEQFFGPGTRLTVL.

This clone was detected only a few times. The chain recombines TRBV9 with TRBJ2-7; 13 bases are shared with TRBD2. Germline values: CDR1 SGDLS, CDR2 YYNGEE. The V gene end was trimmed by 4 bases and the J gene end by 5 bases; junction bases not matched to a gene: 6. The CDR3 is 15 amino acids. As DNA, the CDR3 is TGTGCCAGCAGCCCGGGACTAGCGGGGCGCCACGAGCAGTACTTC. Its translation is CASSPGLAGRHEQYF.

The gene calls are TRBV5-1 and TRBJ2-7, with a weak D call TRBD1 (5 bases). Germline CDR1 SGHRS, CDR2 YFSETQ. V lost 0 bases and J 2 bases, leaving 18 bases between the germline ends. The CDR3 sequence is 17 residues long. This chain's CDR3 is CASSLVFVGRTPYEQYF. CDR3 sequence (DNA): TGCGCCAGCAGCTTGGTTTTCGTGGGGCGAACCCCCTACGAGCAGTACTTC.

The chain links TRBV28 to TRBJ2-4; TRBD2 matches 8 bases. This CDR3 region has 15 residues. CDR1 is MDHEN and CDR2 is SYDVKM in the germline V gene. The V gene end was trimmed by 9 bases and the J gene end by 8 bases; junction bases not matched to a gene: 15. The CDR3 sequence is CAREPEEREKDIQYF. CDR3 bases: TGTGCCAGGGAGCCCGAGGAGCGGGAGAAAGACATTCAGTACTTC.

This clone was seen a single time. The chain carries TRBV30 and TRBJ1-1; 7 positions agree with TRBD1. CDR3 length: 14 amino acids. With V trimmed by 4 bases and J by 0 bases, 5 bases remained unmatched. The germline CDR1 and CDR2 sequences are GTSNPN and SVGIG (reference sequence). CDR3 nucleotides: TGTGCCTGGACCGGGACAGTAATGAACACTGAAGCTTTCTTT. This gives the protein CAWTGTVMNTEAFF.

The J gene is TRBJ2-5, the V gene TRBV5-1, with unresolved D. The V end was cut by 0 bases, the J end by 5 bases, with 8 bases between. The CDR3 spans 13 residues. In germline, CDR1 is SGHRS, CDR2 YFSETQ. The CDR3 DNA is TGCGCCAGCAGCTTGGCCATCGGGGAGACCCAGTACTTC. Amino acids: CASSLAIGETQYF.

This clone was counted between two and nine times. The chain carries TRBV5-4 and TRBJ2-1; 10 nucleotides match TRBD2. The CDR3 is 14 amino acids. The V and J ends lost 4 bases and 7 bases, in that order; junction bases with no gene match: 5. Germline assignment: CDR1 SGHNT and CDR2 YYREEE (reference sequence). The CDR3 nucleotides are TGTGCCAGCAGCGATAGCGGGGGGTCGAATGAGCAGTTCTTC. Its protein product is CASSDSGGSNEQFF.

The chain employs TRBV15 and TRBJ2-7; TRBD2 is a possible D gene (5 bases). Trimming stripped 5 bases from V and 0 bases from J, with 14 bases between. CDR3 length equals 15 residues. Germline V gene data show CDR1 as LNHNV and CDR2 as YYDKDF (reference sequence). The CDR3 is CATSGLGLSSYEQYF. As DNA, the CDR3 is TGTGCCACCAGCGGGCTTGGACTGAGCTCCTACGAGCAGTACTTC.

This chain's CDR3 is CASSQRGQGRNEQFF. The CDR3, as DNA: TGTGCCAGCAGCCAACGGGGACAGGGTCGGAATGAGCAGTTCTTC. This rearrangement joins TRBV4-2 to TRBJ2-1; 9 bases are a match to TRBD1. Per germline, CDR1 LGHNA and CDR2 YNFKEQ. The CDR3 sequence is 15 residues long. V was pared by 2 bases and J by 7 bases, with 6 bases of the junction left unmatched.

This clone was counted between two and nine times. This rearrangement joins TRBV10-3 to TRBJ1-2; maybe TRBD1 (6 bases). The germline V gene has CDR1 ENHRY and CDR2 SYGVKD. V was cut by 0 bases and J by 3 bases, with 11 bases left in between. The CDR3 is made up of 15 amino acids. The CDR3 spells CAISESGQRYYGYTF. The CDR3 region has the DNA TGTGCCATCAGTGAGTCAGGACAGAGATACTATGGCTACACCTTC.

This sequence joins TRBV6-6 and TRBJ2-7, with TRBD2 as a possible D gene (5 bases). Germline loops: CDR1 MNHNY, CDR2 SVGAGI (reference sequence). Between the trimmed V and J ends, which lost 2 bases and 3 bases, there was a span of 17 bases. CDR3 length equals 16 residues. CDR3 nucleotide sequence: TGTGCCAGCAGTTACCTGGGGAGTAGCACCCTCTACGAGCAGTACTTC. Protein: CASSYLGSSTLYEQYF.

This clone was seen at least ten times. The V gene is TRBV13, the J gene TRBJ2-1; perhaps TRBD2 as D (5 bases). Per germline, CDR1 PRHDT and CDR2 FYEKMQ (reference sequence). V lost 5 bases and J 9 bases, leaving 14 bases between the germline ends. This CDR3 comprises 13 residues. This CDR3 reads CASSNLLSGEQFF. For the CDR3, the DNA is TGTGCCAGCAGCAACTTACTCAGCGGTGAGCAGTTCTTC.